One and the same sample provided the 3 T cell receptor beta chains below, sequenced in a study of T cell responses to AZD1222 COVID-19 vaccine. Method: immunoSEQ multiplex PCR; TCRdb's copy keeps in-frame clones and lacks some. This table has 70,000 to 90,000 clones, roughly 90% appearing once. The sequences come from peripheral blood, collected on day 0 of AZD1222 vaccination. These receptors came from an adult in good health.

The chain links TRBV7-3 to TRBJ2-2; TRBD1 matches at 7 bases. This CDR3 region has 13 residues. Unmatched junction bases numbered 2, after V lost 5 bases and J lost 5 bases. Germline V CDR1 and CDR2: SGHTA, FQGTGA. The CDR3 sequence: CASSPQGTGELFF. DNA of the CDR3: TGTGCCAGCAGCCCACAGGGGACCGGGGAGCTGTTTTTT.

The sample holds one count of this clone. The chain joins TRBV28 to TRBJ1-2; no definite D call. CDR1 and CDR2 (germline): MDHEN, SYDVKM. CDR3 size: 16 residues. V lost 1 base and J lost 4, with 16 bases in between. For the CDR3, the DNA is TGTGCCAGCAGTTTATCCCTCCCACCCCCGGGCTATGGCTACACCTTC. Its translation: CASSLSLPPPGYGYTF.

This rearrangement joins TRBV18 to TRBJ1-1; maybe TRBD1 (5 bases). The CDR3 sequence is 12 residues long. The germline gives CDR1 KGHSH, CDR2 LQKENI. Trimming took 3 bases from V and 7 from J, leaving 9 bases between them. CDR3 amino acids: CASSPGGREAFF. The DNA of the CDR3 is TGTGCCAGCTCACCTGGGGGTCGTGAAGCTTTCTTT. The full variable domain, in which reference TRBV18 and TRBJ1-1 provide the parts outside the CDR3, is NAGVMQNPRHLVRRRGQEARLRCSPMKGHSHVYWYRQLPEEGLKFMVYLQKENIIDESGMPKERFSAEFPKEGPSILRIQQVVRGDSAAYFCASSPGGREAFFGQGTRLTVV.